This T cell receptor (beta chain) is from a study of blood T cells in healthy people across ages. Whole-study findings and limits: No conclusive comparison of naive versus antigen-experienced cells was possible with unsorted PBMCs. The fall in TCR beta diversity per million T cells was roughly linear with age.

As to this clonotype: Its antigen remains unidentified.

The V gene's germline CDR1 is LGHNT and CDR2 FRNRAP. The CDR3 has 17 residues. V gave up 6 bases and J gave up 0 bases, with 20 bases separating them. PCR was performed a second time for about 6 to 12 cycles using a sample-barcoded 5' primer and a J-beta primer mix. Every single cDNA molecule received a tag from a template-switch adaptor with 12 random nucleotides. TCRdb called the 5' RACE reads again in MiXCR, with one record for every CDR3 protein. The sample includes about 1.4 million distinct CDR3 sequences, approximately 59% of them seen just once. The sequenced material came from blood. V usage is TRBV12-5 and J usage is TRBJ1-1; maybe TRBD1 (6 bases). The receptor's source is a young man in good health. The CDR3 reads CASGKGGEVSLNTEAFF. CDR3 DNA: TGTGCTAGTGGGAAAGGGGGAGAGGTGTCCCTGAACACTGAAGCTTTCTTT.